The 22 T cell receptor beta chains below were found in one sample sequenced in a study of immune evolution from preneoplasia to lung adenocarcinoma. Profiling relied on immunoSEQ multiplex PCR, and the TCRdb table lists in-frame clones only, not all of them. The sample shows 14,000 or so clones, 85% of them seen only once. Sequenced input: FFPE lung adenocarcinoma in situ tissue. These receptors all come from a donor at least 70 years old with lung adenocarcinoma.

The chain employs TRBV4-1 and TRBJ2-1, with unresolved D. Trimming pared 2 bases from V and 11 bases from J, leaving 22 bases between. This CDR3 has 16 amino acids. CDR1 is MGHRA and CDR2 is YSYEKL in the germline V gene. The CDR3 DNA follows: TGCGCCAGCAGCCAACTCAGTACGGGCGCGCGCTTCAAGCAGTTCTTC. Its protein product is CASSQLSTGARFKQFF.

V is TRBV28 and J is TRBJ1-4, with 8 bases matching TRBD1. V was clipped by 8 bases and J by 10 bases; unmatched bases: 9. Per the germline V gene, CDR1 is MDHEN and CDR2 is SYDVKM. The CDR3 has 13 residues. The CDR3 here is CASCGQGGRKLFF. DNA for the CDR3: TGTGCCAGCTGCGGACAGGGAGGTCGAAAACTGTTTTTT.

This sequence joins TRBV6-5 and TRBJ2-3, with 7 positions matching TRBD2. The CDR3 contains 15 residues. The V gene's germline CDR1 is MNHEY and CDR2 SVGAGI. J was trimmed by 5 bases and V by 0 bases; bases with no gene match: 5. DNA for the CDR3: TGTGCCAGCAGTTACTCGAGACTAGCAGGAGATACGCAGTATTTT. This translates into CASSYSRLAGDTQYF.

The CDR3 nucleotides read TGTGCCAGCAGCTTAGGGGAAGCTGAAGCTTTCTTT. Translating it yields CASSLGEAEAFF. J is TRBJ1-1 and V is TRBV7-9, with no clear D. V lost 1 base and J lost 6, with 6 bases in between. Per the germline V gene, CDR1 is SEHNR and CDR2 is FQNEAQ (reference sequence). The CDR3 is made up of 12 amino acids. Filled out from reference TRBV7-9 and TRBJ1-1, the complete variable domain reads DTGVSQNPRHKITKRGQNVTFRCDPISEHNRLYWYRQTLGQGPEFLTYFQNEAQLEKSRLLSDRFSAERPKGSFSTLEIQRTEQGDSAMYLCASSLGEAEAFFGQGTRLTVV.

The chain combines TRBV21-1 with TRBJ2-7; the table calls TRBD2, which could not be checked here. TRBV21-1 is shown as a pseudogene. The CDR3 contains 18 residues. The CDR3 nucleotides are TGTGCCAGCAGCAAGGGTACCGGACTAGCGGGAAGCGGCTACGAGCAGTACTTC. Protein: CASSKGTGLAGSGYEQYF.

The chain couples TRBV2 to TRBJ2-7; 8 bases align to TRBD1. V dropped 3 bases and J dropped 2; count of bases not matched to a gene: 0. The germline V gene encodes CDR1 SNHLY and CDR2 FYNNEI. The CDR3 runs 13 residues. CDR3 DNA: TGTGCCAGCAGTGAGGACAGGGCCTACGAGCAGTACTTC. Residues: CASSEDRAYEQYF.

This chain connects TRBV7-8 to TRBJ2-7, with D possibly matching TRBD2 (5 bases). The CDR3 is made up of 13 amino acids. The V end was cut by 2 bases, the J end by 1 base, with 6 bases between. Germline CDR1 is SGHVS and CDR2 is FQNEAQ. The CDR3 sequence is CASSLTSSYEQYF. In DNA form, the CDR3 reads TGTGCCAGCAGCTTAACTAGTTCCTACGAGCAGTACTTC.

V and J are TRBV4-2 and TRBJ2-5; 7 bases map to TRBD2. V trimming: 1 base; J trimming: 1 base; junction bases outside the gene matches: 6. The CDR3 length is 16 residues. Germline lookup yields CDR1 LGHNA and CDR2 YNFKEQ. The CDR3 protein is CASSQGQRDSQETQYF. The CDR3 DNA reads TGTGCCAGCAGCCAAGGGCAGCGGGATTCCCAAGAGACCCAGTACTTC.

In this sample, this clone turned up a few times. The genes are TRBV11-2 and TRBJ1-4; 9 bases agree with TRBD1. This CDR3 contains 14 residues. J was trimmed by 5 bases and V by 6 bases; bases with no gene match: 4. Germline V CDR1 and CDR2: SGHAT, FQNNGV. The CDR3 protein is CASSSGTGNEKLFF. The CDR3 DNA follows: TGTGCCAGCAGTTCCGGGACAGGGAATGAAAAACTGTTTTTT.

The chain uses TRBV28 and TRBJ2-2; 8 bases line up with TRBD1. This CDR3 is 15 amino acids long. V shed 7 bases, J shed 1 base, and the junction held 5 bases outside the gene matches. CDR1 is MDHEN and CDR2 is SYDVKM in the germline V gene. The CDR3 nucleotides read TGTGCCAGCATCCCGGGACAGGAGAACACCGGGGAGCTGTTTTTT. Encoded protein: CASIPGQENTGELFF.

V is TRBV5-1 and J is TRBJ1-1; 10 nucleotides match TRBD1. This CDR3 spans 14 amino acids. Germline assignment: CDR1 SGHRS and CDR2 YFSETQ. Trimming removed 2 bases from V and 6 bases from J; junction bases left unmatched: 4. The CDR3 nucleotides are TGCGCCAGCAGCTTATCGGGACAGGGGTCTGAAGCTTTCTTT. Protein product: CASSLSGQGSEAFF.

The chain employs TRBV7-3 and TRBJ1-1; D unresolved. The CDR3 totals 13 residues. The germline V gene has CDR1 SGHTA and CDR2 FQGTGA. V was clipped by 0 bases and J by 7 bases, with 9 bases between them. CDR3 residues: CASSLTDGDEAFF. The CDR3 DNA is TGTGCCAGCAGCTTAACGGACGGGGATGAAGCTTTCTTT.

The V call is TRBV21-1, the J call TRBJ2-7; the table gives TRBD2 as D, unverified against the DNA. TRBV21-1 is recorded as a pseudogene. The CDR3 is 12 amino acids. Here the CDR3 DNA reads TGTGCCAGCAGCAAAGACGCGGGTTCTGAGTACTTC. Protein sequence: CASSKDAGSEYF.

Only a few counts were recorded for this clone. The V call is TRBV7-6, the J call TRBJ2-7; D call uncertain. This CDR3 has 18 amino acids. Germline lookup yields CDR1 SGHVS and CDR2 FNYEAQ. Trimming shortened V by 5 bases and J by 7 bases, and 30 bases separated the two germline ends. The CDR3 DNA follows: TGTGCCAGCAGCCCACAACGTCTGGGGTCACTCCTAGGTGGGGAGCAGTACTTC. Amino acid sequence: CASSPQRLGSLLGGEQYF.

V and J are TRBV28 and TRBJ2-7; D gene ambiguous. Germline V gene lookup returns CDR1 MDHEN and CDR2 SYDVKM. The V end lost 8 bases, the J end lost 4 bases, and 12 bases lay between the germline ends. The CDR3 runs 12 residues. CDR3 amino acids: CASRHSEYEQYF. The CDR3 region has the DNA TGTGCCAGCCGTCACTCGGAATACGAGCAGTACTTC. The full variable domain, completed using reference TRBV28 and TRBJ2-7, is DVKVTQSSRYLVKRTGEKVFLECVQDMDHENMFWYRQDPGLGLRLIYFSYDVKMKEKGDIPEGYSVSREKKERFSLILESASTNQTSMYLCASRHSEYEQYFGPGTRLTVT.

The chain employs TRBV28 and TRBJ2-3; 11 bases map to TRBD2. The CDR3 is 19 amino acids. J gave up 5 bases and V 4 bases, and 17 bases lay outside the gene matches. CDR1 and CDR2 from the germline V gene are MDHEN and SYDVKM. The CDR3 reads CASSSLPLGLAGLVDTQYF. CDR3 coding DNA: TGTGCCAGCAGTTCACTTCCCCTAGGACTAGCGGGTCTGGTAGATACGCAGTATTTT. Full variable domain (outside the CDR3, taken from reference TRBV28 and TRBJ2-3): DVKVTQSSRYLVKRTGEKVFLECVQDMDHENMFWYRQDPGLGLRLIYFSYDVKMKEKGDIPEGYSVSREKKERFSLILESASTNQTSMYLCASSSLPLGLAGLVDTQYFGPGTRLTVL.

This clone was detected only once. The J gene is TRBJ2-7, the V gene TRBV5-1, with D maybe TRBD1 (7 bases). Germline CDR1 and CDR2: SGHRS and YFSETQ. The V end lost 0 bases, the J end lost 5 bases, and 15 bases lay between the germline ends. This CDR3 has 15 residues. CDR3: CASSLEFRGVDEQYF. CDR3 coding DNA: TGCGCCAGCAGCTTGGAGTTCAGGGGGGTCGACGAGCAGTACTTC. Using reference TRBV5-1 and TRBJ2-7 for the parts outside the CDR3, the full variable domain is KAGVTQTPRYLIKTRGQQVTLSCSPISGHRSVSWYQQTPGQGLQFLFEYFSETQRNKGNFPGRFSGRQFSNSRSEMNVSTLELGDSALYLCASSLEFRGVDEQYFGPGTRLTVT.

This clone was recorded only once. The chain has TRBV6-1 and TRBJ1-4; tentative D call: TRBD1 (6 bases). The V and J ends lost 11 bases and 6 bases respectively, with 19 bases between them. CDR3 size: 14 residues. Germline V gene sequence: CDR1 MNHNS, CDR2 SASEGT. As DNA, the CDR3 is TGTGCCGGCTCGGCGGGGGGGGGCGATGAAAAACTGTTTTTT. Its translation: CAGSAGGGDEKLFF.

The V and J genes are TRBV11-2 and TRBJ2-7; D may correspond to TRBD1 or TRBD2 (5 bases each). Looked up from germline, CDR1 is SGHAT and CDR2 is FQNNGV. This CDR3 has 14 amino acids. V shed 1 base and J shed 6 bases, with 13 bases lying between them. Here the CDR3 DNA reads TGTGCCAGCAGCTTAGCGGTAGGGGCGGGCGAGCAGTACTTC. Translation gives CASSLAVGAGEQYF.

Only a few counts were recorded for this clone. The chain uses TRBV9 and TRBJ1-1; tentatively, D is TRBD1 (5 bases). V lost 0 bases and J lost 0, with 15 bases in between. Per germline, CDR1 SGDLS and CDR2 YYNGEE. This CDR3 comprises 17 residues. The CDR3 spells CASSVAWAGKMNTEAFF. The CDR3 DNA reads as TGTGCCAGCAGCGTAGCTTGGGCAGGGAAGATGAACACTGAAGCTTTCTTT.

This chain uses TRBV19 with TRBJ1-1; D may be TRBD1 (6 bases). The germline V gene encodes CDR1 LNHDA and CDR2 SQIVND (reference sequence). V gave up 4 bases and J gave up 1 base, with 13 bases separating them. The CDR3 consists of 15 residues. The DNA of the CDR3 is TGTGCCAGTAGTAACCGCGAGACAGGGAACACTGAAGCTTTCTTT. Translation: CASSNRETGNTEAFF.

The V gene is TRBV11-2, the J gene TRBJ1-1; 7 nucleotides align to TRBD1. CDR3 length equals 14 residues. The germline gives CDR1 SGHAT, CDR2 FQNNGV. Trimming took 6 bases from V and 3 from J; bases not matched to a gene: 7. The CDR3 protein is CASRLRDRDTEAFF. Here the CDR3 DNA reads TGTGCCAGCAGACTCCGAGACAGGGACACTGAAGCTTTCTTT.